This T cell receptor (beta chain) was obtained from a study of shared clonotypes between healthy human individuals. The trim removed 3 bases at V and 8 bases at J, leaving 2 bases unmatched. Per germline, CDR1 SGHDT and CDR2 YYEEEE. The CDR3 spans 12 residues. Details on this clone: The antigen is undetermined.

The deep-level immunoSEQ assay was used. The assay was immunoSEQ multiplex PCR, and TCRdb's table has in-frame clones only and misses some. The sample lists more than 500,000 clones, approximately 95% occurring once. Study-wide results and caveats: The researchers took only blood, and tissue repertoires probably look different.

The chain links TRBV5-6 to TRBJ2-1; the match to TRBD2 covers 7 bases. This TCR derives from a woman aged 25 to 39 in good health. Sequencing was done on a sample of naive CD4+ T cells sorted from blood. Subset given: CD45RA+ positively selected. CDR3: CASSSGLYEQFF. DNA of the CDR3: TGTGCCAGCAGCTCGGGACTATATGAGCAGTTCTTC.